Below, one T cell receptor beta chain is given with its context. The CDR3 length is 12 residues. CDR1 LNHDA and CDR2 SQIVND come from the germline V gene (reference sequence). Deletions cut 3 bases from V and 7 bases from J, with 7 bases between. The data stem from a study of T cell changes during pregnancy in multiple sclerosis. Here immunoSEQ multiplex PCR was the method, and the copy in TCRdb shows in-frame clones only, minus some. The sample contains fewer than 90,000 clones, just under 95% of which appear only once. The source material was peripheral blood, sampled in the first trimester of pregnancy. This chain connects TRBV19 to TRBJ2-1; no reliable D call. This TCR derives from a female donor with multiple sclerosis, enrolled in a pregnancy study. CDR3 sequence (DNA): TGTGCCAGTAGTATTTATTTTAATGAGCAGTTCTTC. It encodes CASSIYFNEQFF. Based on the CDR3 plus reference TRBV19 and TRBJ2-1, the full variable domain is DGGITQSPKYLFRKEGQNVTLSCEQNLNHDAMYWYRQDPGQGLRLIYYSQIVNDFQKGDIAEGYSVSREKKESFPLTVTSAQKNPTAFYLCASSIYFNEQFFGPGTRLTVL.